This T cell receptor beta chain was observed in a study of brain T cells in children with intractable seizures. Using immunoSEQ multiplex PCR, the repertoire was profiled, and TCRdb retains in-frame clones only, with some absent. Among under 400,000 clones listed, 85% to 95% were seen once. Described time point: blood from clinic visit 5 months post-surgery; TSC patient then seizure free. This TCR was recovered from a boy under three years old with tuberous sclerosis and intractable seizures. The sequences come from peripheral blood, collected 4 to 6 months after surgery.

CDR3 loop: CASSLWEEETQYF. Written as DNA, the CDR3 is TGTGCCAGCAGTTTATGGGAGGAAGAGACCCAGTACTTC. This rearrangement joins TRBV12-3 or TRBV12-4 to TRBJ2-5; perhaps TRBD2 as D (6 bases). The CDR3 sequence is 13 residues long. V dropped 2 bases and J dropped 3 bases, with 7 bases sitting between them.